This passage covers 20 T cell receptor beta chains from one sample sequenced in a study of T-cell memory formation after mild COVID-19. TCRdb re-called the 5' RACE reads with MiXCR, one entry per CDR3 protein. The repertoire holds 30,000 to 35,000 distinct CDR3 sequences, with 20% to 25% as singletons. The sample consisted of PBMCs or a T cell subset sorted from them (not recorded which). These receptors all stem from an adult who had mild COVID-19 (a few samples of this study predate the infection). Cell type and time point are not known.

This clonotype was observed at least ten times. The rearrangement links TRBV11-2 to TRBJ1-1; no reliable D call. Trimming removed 1 base at V and 3 bases at J, with 12 bases between. This CDR3 comprises 15 residues. Germline V CDR1 and CDR2: SGHAT, FQNNGV. The CDR3 region is CASSLGPFRDTEAFF. DNA of the CDR3: TGTGCCAGCAGCTTAGGTCCATTTCGCGACACTGAAGCTTTCTTT.

The rearrangement uses TRBV12-3 or TRBV12-4 and TRBJ2-7, with D tentatively TRBD2 (6 bases). The CDR3 has 14 amino acids. V was cut by 8 bases and J by 3 bases, with 17 bases left in between. CDR3 sequence: CASAEWRRVYEQYF. The DNA for the CDR3 is TGTGCCAGCGCGGAATGGCGGAGGGTCTACGAGCAGTACTTC.

CDR3 nucleotides: TGTGCCAGCACCCTCGGGGGGCCTTATGGCTACACCTTC. Its translation is CASTLGGPYGYTF. The V gene is TRBV5-6, the J gene TRBJ1-2; tentative D call: TRBD1 (6 bases). The CDR3 covers 13 residues. Germline CDR1 and CDR2: SGHDT and YYEEEE. V was pared by 6 bases and J by 5 bases, with 14 bases between. Complete variable domain (other parts from reference TRBV5-6 and TRBJ1-2): DAGVTQSPTHLIKTRGQQVTLRCSPKSGHDTVSWYQQALGQGPQFIFQYYEEEERQRGNFPDRFSGHQFPNYSSELNVNALLLGDSALYLCASTLGGPYGYTFGSGTRLTVV.

This clonotype is classed as medium-sized (0.01 to 0.1%). The gene calls are TRBV19 and TRBJ1-1, with TRBD1 matching over 9 bases. The CDR3 length is 16 residues. Germline CDR1 is LNHDA and CDR2 is SQIVND (reference sequence). V shed 7 bases and J 10 bases; nucleotides not matched to a gene: 19. CDR3 in DNA: TGTGCCAGTATCGGGACAGGGTCTCGAGTATCAGGGGGAGCTTTCTTT. Translated: CASIGTGSRVSGGAFF.

This clonotype was found many times. J is TRBJ1-5 and V is TRBV7-9; D ambiguous. The CDR3 covers 14 residues. With 5 bases removed from V and 0 bases from J, the gap between germline ends came to 8 bases. CDR1 is SEHNR, CDR2 FQNEAQ, per germline (reference sequence). The CDR3 reads CASSRDNSNQPQHF. The CDR3 DNA sequence: TGTGCCAGCAGCCGTGACAATAGCAATCAGCCCCAGCATTTT.

This clonotype occurred many times. The CDR3: CASSQDRGYEQYF. The CDR3, as DNA: TGTGCCAGCAGCCAAGACCGGGGGTACGAGCAGTACTTC. The rearrangement links TRBV4-2 to TRBJ2-7, with a weak D call TRBD2 (6 bases). This CDR3 region has 13 residues. Germline-derived CDR1 and CDR2 are LGHNA and YNFKEQ. V gave up 0 bases and J gave up 4 bases, with 7 bases separating them.

The CDR3 spells CASGTPSGTQETQYF. The CDR3, as DNA: TGTGCTAGTGGAACTCCTAGCGGCACCCAAGAGACCCAGTACTTC. The rearrangement links TRBV12-5 to TRBJ2-5; 7 nucleotides match TRBD2. The ends lost 6 bases at V and 1 base at J; junction bases unmatched: 8. Per germline, CDR1 LGHNT and CDR2 FRNRAP. CDR3 length: 15 amino acids.

In this sample, this clonotype turned up once. The chain employs TRBV5-1 and TRBJ2-1; TRBD2 agrees at 16 bases. The CDR3 has 17 amino acids. The V gene's germline CDR1 is SGHRS and CDR2 YFSETQ. Trimming cost V 0 bases and J 8 bases; bases outside gene matches: 5. CDR3 DNA sequence: TGCGCCAGCAGCTTGGCTGGGACTAGCGGGAGGGTAGATGAGCAGTTCTTC. This codes for CASSLAGTSGRVDEQFF. The whole variable domain, filled in from reference TRBV5-1 and TRBJ2-1, reads KAGVTQTPRYLIKTRGQQVTLSCSPISGHRSVSWYQQTPGQGLQFLFEYFSETQRNKGNFPGRFSGRQFSNSRSEMNVSTLELGDSALYLCASSLAGTSGRVDEQFFGPGTRLTVL.

This clonotype showed up just a few times. The V and J genes are TRBV28 and TRBJ2-1; TRBD2 might be the D (5 bases). The CDR3 contains 12 residues. Germline lookup yields CDR1 MDHEN and CDR2 SYDVKM. V was shortened by 5 bases and J by 4 bases, with 6 bases between the two germline ends. In DNA, the CDR3 is TGTGCCAGCAGTGGAGGTTACAATGAGCAGTTCTTC. It codes for CASSGGYNEQFF.

This clonotype was recorded many times. The rearrangement uses TRBV20-1 and TRBJ1-4, with D maybe TRBD1 (5 bases). Germline V lookup: CDR1 DFQATT, CDR2 SNEGSKA (reference sequence). The CDR3 has 18 residues. The V end lost 5 bases, the J end lost 6 bases, and 28 bases lay between the germline ends. CDR3 amino acids: CSAARGPQGLRWDEKLFF. The CDR3 DNA follows: TGCAGTGCTGCCCGGGGTCCGCAGGGACTAAGATGGGATGAAAAACTGTTTTTT.

This clonotype occurred many times. The rearrangement links TRBV5-1 to TRBJ2-7; D may be TRBD2 (6 bases). This CDR3 comprises 14 residues. Germline-derived CDR1 and CDR2 are SGHRS and YFSETQ. The ends were cut back, 6 bases at V and 4 bases at J, with 17 bases in the middle. The DNA of the CDR3 is TGCGCCAGCAAATCCGGGACTGCTATATACGAGCAGTACTTC. Translation gives CASKSGTAIYEQYF.

There are many counts of this clonotype. The rearrangement joins TRBV5-1 to TRBJ2-3, with no clear D. The CDR3 totals 16 residues. Germline loops: CDR1 SGHRS, CDR2 YFSETQ. Trimming took 3 bases from V and 0 from J, leaving 14 bases between them. Here the CDR3 DNA reads TGCGCCAGCAGCTCATACGGGCTACTAAGCACAGATACGCAGTATTTT. It encodes CASSSYGLLSTDTQYF. The full variable domain, rest sourced from reference TRBV5-1 and TRBJ2-3, is KAGVTQTPRYLIKTRGQQVTLSCSPISGHRSVSWYQQTPGQGLQFLFEYFSETQRNKGNFPGRFSGRQFSNSRSEMNVSTLELGDSALYLCASSSYGLLSTDTQYFGPGTRLTVL.

This clonotype has ten or more counts. The chain combines TRBV6-2 or TRBV6-3 with TRBJ2-1, with 12 bases identical to TRBD2. This CDR3 contains 15 residues. Germline-derived CDR1 and CDR2 are MNHEY and SVGEGT. With 5 bases clipped from V and 7 bases from J, the junction kept 6 bases outside the gene matches. The CDR3 here is CASSRASGRANEQFF. CDR3 in DNA: TGTGCCAGCAGTCGTGCTAGCGGGAGGGCAAATGAGCAGTTCTTC.

The sample holds many counts of this clonotype. The chain recombines TRBV7-2 with TRBJ2-3; TRBD2 agrees at 7 bases. This CDR3 region has 15 residues. Germline values: CDR1 SGHTA, CDR2 FQGNSA. The trim removed 7 bases at V and 4 bases at J, leaving 11 bases unmatched. The CDR3 coding sequence is TGTGCCAGCACGAAGGTAGCGGGTTTTCCAGATACGCAGTATTTT. This translates into CASTKVAGFPDTQYF.

This clonotype was seen ten or more times. This chain connects TRBV18 to TRBJ2-1, with a possible D match to TRBD2 (5 bases). V was shortened by 2 bases and J by 8 bases, with 10 bases between the two germline ends. The germline CDR1 and CDR2 sequences are KGHSH and LQKENI. The CDR3 runs to 13 residues. This chain's CDR3 is CASSPFGEDEQFF. The CDR3 nucleotides read TGTGCCAGCTCACCATTCGGGGAAGATGAGCAGTTCTTC.

There are many counts of this clonotype. This chain joins TRBV15 and TRBJ1-1; tentatively, D is TRBD1 (6 bases). Germline CDR1 and CDR2: LNHNV and YYDKDF (reference sequence). Deletions cut 0 bases from V and 6 bases from J, with 11 bases between. The CDR3 length is 14 residues. The CDR3 loop is CATSRDRGAAEAFF. CDR3 in DNA: TGTGCCACCAGCAGAGATCGGGGGGCGGCTGAAGCTTTCTTT.

By share of the sample, this clonotype is medium-sized. The gene calls are TRBV29-1 and TRBJ2-6; D unclear. The germline gives CDR1 SQVTM, CDR2 ANQGSEA. Trimming stripped 6 bases from V and 0 bases from J, with 6 bases between. The length of the CDR3 is 13 residues. The CDR3 nucleotides read TGCAGCGTACTCGGCTCTGGGGCCAACGTCCTGACTTTC. It yields the protein CSVLGSGANVLTF.

The sample holds many counts of this clonotype. The chain couples TRBV6-1 to TRBJ1-2; D is unresolved. V was shortened by 0 bases and J by 0 bases, with 8 bases between the two germline ends. Germline CDR1 MNHNS, CDR2 SASEGT. The CDR3 contains 15 residues. Here the CDR3 reads CASSEALWANYGYTF. In nucleotides, the CDR3 is TGTGCCAGCAGTGAAGCGCTTTGGGCTAACTATGGCTACACCTTC.

This clonotype has at least ten counts. The rearrangement joins TRBV2 to TRBJ2-7, with 10 bases aligning to TRBD1. Germline CDR1 SNHLY, CDR2 FYNNEI. The CDR3 length is 15 residues. The V and J ends lost 4 bases and 3 bases, in that order; junction bases with no gene match: 6. The CDR3 region has the DNA TGTGCCAGCAGTGGTAGGACAGGGGGACTCTACGAGCAGTACTTC. This codes for CASSGRTGGLYEQYF.

This clonotype came up a few times. The CDR3 protein is CASSLVNRGVDEQYF. CDR3 nucleotides: TGTGCCAGCAGCTTAGTGAACAGGGGTGTGGACGAGCAGTACTTC. The chain employs TRBV7-9 and TRBJ2-7, with TRBD1 identical over 7 bases. Germline-derived CDR1 and CDR2 are SEHNR and FQNEAQ (reference sequence). V lost 1 base and J lost 5; bases outside the gene matches: 8. The CDR3 has 15 residues.